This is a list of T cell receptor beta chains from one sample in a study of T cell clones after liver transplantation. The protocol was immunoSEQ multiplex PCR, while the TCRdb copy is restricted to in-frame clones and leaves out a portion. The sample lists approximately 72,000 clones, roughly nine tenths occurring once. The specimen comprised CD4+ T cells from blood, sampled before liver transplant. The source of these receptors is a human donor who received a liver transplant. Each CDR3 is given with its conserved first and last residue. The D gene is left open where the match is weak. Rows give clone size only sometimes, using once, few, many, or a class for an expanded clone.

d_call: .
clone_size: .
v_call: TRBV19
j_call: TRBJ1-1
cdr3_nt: TGTGCCAGTAGTATTCGGGTGAACACTGAAGCTTTCTTT
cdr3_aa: CASSIRVNTEAFF

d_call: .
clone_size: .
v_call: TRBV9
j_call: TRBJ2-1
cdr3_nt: TGTGCCAGCAGCGTAGAGGACCACTACAATGAGCAGTTCTTC
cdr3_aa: CASSVEDHYNEQFF

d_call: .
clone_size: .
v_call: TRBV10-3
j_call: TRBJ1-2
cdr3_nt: TGTGCCAGTACAGGAGGTAGCTATGGCTACACCTTC
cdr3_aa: CASTGGSYGYTF

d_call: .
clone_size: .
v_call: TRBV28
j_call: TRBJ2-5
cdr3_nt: TGTGCCAGCAGTTTAGGCAGGATAAGAGAGACCCAGTACTTC
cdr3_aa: CASSLGRIRETQYF

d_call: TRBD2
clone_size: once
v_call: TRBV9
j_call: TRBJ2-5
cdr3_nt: TGTGCCAGCAGCCCAGGGACTAGCGGGAAGCAAGAGACCCAGTACTTC
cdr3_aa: CASSPGTSGKQETQYF

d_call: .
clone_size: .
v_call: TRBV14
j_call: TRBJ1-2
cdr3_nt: TGTGCCAGCAGCCAGCAGGGACGGATCTATGGCTACACCTTC
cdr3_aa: CASSQQGRIYGYTF

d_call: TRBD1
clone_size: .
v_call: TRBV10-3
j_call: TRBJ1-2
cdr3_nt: TGTGCCATCAGCCCGGGACAGGCGGGGGGCTACACCTTC
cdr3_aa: CAISPGQAGGYTF

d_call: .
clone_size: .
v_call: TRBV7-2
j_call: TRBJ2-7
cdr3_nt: TGTGCCAGCAGCTTATTGTCGTCGGTTGGATACGAGCAGTACTTC
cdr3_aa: CASSLLSSVGYEQYF

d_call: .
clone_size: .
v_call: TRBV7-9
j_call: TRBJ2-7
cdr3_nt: TGTGCCAGCAGCTTAAGGGCCCCCAGAGGCGAGCAGTACTTC
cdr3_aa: CASSLRAPRGEQYF

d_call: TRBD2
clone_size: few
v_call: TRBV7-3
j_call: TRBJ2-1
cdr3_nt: TGTGCCAGCACCAAAGCGGGAGGCCCCTACAATGAGCAGTTCTTC
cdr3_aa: CASTKAGGPYNEQFF

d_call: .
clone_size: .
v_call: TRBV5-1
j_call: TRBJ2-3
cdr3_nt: TGCGCCAGCAGCTCCGCGGGACTGAGTGGGTCGGCGACAGATACGCAGTATTTT
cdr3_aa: CASSSAGLSGSATDTQYF

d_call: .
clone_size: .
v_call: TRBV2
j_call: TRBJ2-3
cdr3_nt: TGTGCCAGCAACGGGAGACTCATGGATACGCAGTATTTT
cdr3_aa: CASNGRLMDTQYF

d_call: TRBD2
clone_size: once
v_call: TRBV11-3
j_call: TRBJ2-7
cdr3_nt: TGTGCCAGCAGCTTAGGGCTAGCGGGAACCCACGAGCAGTACTTC
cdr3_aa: CASSLGLAGTHEQYF

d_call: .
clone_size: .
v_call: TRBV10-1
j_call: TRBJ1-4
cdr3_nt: TGCGCCAGCACCTCGGGAGCCGAGGGGGAAAAACTGTTTTTT
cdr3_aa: CASTSGAEGEKLFF

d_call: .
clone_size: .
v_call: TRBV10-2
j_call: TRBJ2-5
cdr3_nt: TGCGCCAGCAGTCTCACGGCGGGGATTGGGAAGACCCAGTACTTC
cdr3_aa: CASSLTAGIGKTQYF

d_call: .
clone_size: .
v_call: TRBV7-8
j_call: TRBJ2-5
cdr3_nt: TGTGCCAGCAGCCTCCTAGAGTGGCGAGAGACCCAGTACTTC
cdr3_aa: CASSLLEWRETQYF

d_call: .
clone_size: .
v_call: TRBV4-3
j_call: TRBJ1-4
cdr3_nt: TGCGCCAGCAGCCAAGATCGAGGGGGACATGGGGAAAAACTGTTTTTT
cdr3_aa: CASSQDRGGHGEKLFF

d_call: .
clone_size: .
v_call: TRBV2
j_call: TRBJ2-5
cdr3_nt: TGTGCCGGAGGGCAGGGGGAGACCCAGTACTTC
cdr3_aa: CAGGQGETQYF

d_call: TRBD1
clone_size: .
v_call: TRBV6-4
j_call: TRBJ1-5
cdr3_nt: TGTGCCAGCAGTTCTCGCAGGGGGCAGGGGCAGCCCCAGCATTTT
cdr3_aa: CASSSRRGQGQPQHF

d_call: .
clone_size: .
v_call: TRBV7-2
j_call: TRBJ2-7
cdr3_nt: TGTGCCAGCAGCTTAGCCCCAGAGTACGAGCAGTACTTC
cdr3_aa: CASSLAPEYEQYF

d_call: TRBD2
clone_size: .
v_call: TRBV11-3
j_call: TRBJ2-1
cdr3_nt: TGTGCCAGCGTGGCGGGAGGTGCCTACAATGAGCAGTTCTTC
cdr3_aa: CASVAGGAYNEQFF

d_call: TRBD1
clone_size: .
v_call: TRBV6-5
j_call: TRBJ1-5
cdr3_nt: TGTGCCAGCAGTCGACAGGGAAATAGCAATCAGCCCCAGCATTTT
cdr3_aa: CASSRQGNSNQPQHF

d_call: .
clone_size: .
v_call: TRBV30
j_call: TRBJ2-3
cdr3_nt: TGTGCCTGGATGGGGCGGGACTTACCGCGGGATTGCGACACAGATACGCAGTATTTT
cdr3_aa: CAWMGRDLPRDCDTDTQYF

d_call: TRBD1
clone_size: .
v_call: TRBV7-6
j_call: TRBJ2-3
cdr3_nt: TGTGCCAGCAGCTTAGCGACAGGGCCAGATACGCAGTATTTT
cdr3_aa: CASSLATGPDTQYF

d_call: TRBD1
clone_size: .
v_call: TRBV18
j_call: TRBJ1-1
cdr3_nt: TGTGCCAGCTCACCGACAGGGGGTGACACTGAAGCTTTCTTT
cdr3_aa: CASSPTGGDTEAFF

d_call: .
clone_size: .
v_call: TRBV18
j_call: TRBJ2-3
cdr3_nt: TGTGCCAGCTCACCACCGGCCGGGCCAGATACGCAGTATTTT
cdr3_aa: CASSPPAGPDTQYF

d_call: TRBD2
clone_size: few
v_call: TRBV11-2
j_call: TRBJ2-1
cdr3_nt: TGTGCCAGCAGCCTGGACCTAGCGGGGGCGGGGAATGAGCAGTTCTTC
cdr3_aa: CASSLDLAGAGNEQFF

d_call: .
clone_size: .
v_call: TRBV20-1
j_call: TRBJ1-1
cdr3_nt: TGCAGTGCTAGGCGCGACACTGAAGCTTTCTTT
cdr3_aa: CSARRDTEAFF

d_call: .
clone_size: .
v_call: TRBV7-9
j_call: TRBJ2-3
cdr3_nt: TGTGCCAGCAGCCCGGCGGGTTCAGGGATCACAGATACGCAGTATTTT
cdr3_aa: CASSPAGSGITDTQYF

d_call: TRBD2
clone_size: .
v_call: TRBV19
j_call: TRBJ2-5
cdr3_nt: TGTGCCAGTAGTACCTCTAGCGGGAGTGGAAAGACCCAGTACTTC
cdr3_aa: CASSTSSGSGKTQYF

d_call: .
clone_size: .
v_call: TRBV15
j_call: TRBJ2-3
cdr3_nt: TGTGCCACCAGCAGAGATCCGGGCACAGATACGCAGTATTTT
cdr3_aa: CATSRDPGTDTQYF

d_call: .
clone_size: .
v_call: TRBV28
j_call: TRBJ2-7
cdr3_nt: TGTGCCAGCAACTCGGCAGGGTTGGGTCTCTACGAGCAGTACTTC
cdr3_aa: CASNSAGLGLYEQYF

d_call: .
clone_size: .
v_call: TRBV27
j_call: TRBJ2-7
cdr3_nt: TGTGCCAGCAGTCCCCTTGGCCGGGAGAGCCACGAGCAGTACTTC
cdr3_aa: CASSPLGRESHEQYF

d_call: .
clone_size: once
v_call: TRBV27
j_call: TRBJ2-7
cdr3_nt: TGTGCCAGCAGTCCCTCCGGGATAGGGGGGGACGAGCAGTACTTC
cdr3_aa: CASSPSGIGGDEQYF

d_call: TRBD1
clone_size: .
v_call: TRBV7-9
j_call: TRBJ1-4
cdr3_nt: TGTGCCAGTCGGGGGGGACAGCGACCAAATGAAAAACTGTTTTTT
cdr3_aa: CASRGGQRPNEKLFF

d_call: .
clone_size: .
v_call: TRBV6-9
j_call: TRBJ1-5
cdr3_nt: TGTGCCAGCATCCTAGGGGCTCAGGGAGGCAATCAGCCCCAGCATTTT
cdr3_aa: CASILGAQGGNQPQHF

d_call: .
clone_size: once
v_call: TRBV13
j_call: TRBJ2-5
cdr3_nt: TGTGCCAGCAGCCCCCCCAGCCCCGAGGACGAGACCCAGTACTTC
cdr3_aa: CASSPPSPEDETQYF

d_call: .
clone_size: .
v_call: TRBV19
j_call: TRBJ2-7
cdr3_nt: TGTGCCAGTAGTATCCAGGGTCTGAACTACGAGCAGTACTTC
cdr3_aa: CASSIQGLNYEQYF

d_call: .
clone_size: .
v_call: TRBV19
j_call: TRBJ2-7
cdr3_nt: TGTGCCAGTAGTAACGAAGGGAACTACGAGCAGTACTTC
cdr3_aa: CASSNEGNYEQYF

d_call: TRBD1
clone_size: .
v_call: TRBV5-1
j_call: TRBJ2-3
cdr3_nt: TGCGCCAGCAGCCTCCTCGGGACAGGAAGCACAGATACGCAGTATTTT
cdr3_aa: CASSLLGTGSTDTQYF